This T cell receptor (beta chain) was identified during a study of blood T cell repertoires in COVID-19. Turning to the study itself: The analysed material was cDNA or gDNA that came from T cells, B-cell-depleted T cells, or PBMCs.

The V gene's germline CDR1 is MNHEY and CDR2 SMNVEV (reference sequence). V lost 3 bases, J lost 5 bases, and 8 bases lay in between. The CDR3 sequence is 13 residues long. Data came from immunoSEQ multiplex PCR; TCRdb stores just in-frame clones and leaves some out. The sample consists of about 460,000 clones, 88% of them appearing once. This clonotype was obtained from a woman in her sixties or seventies who had recovered from COVID-19. The chain uses TRBV27 and TRBJ1-5, with a possible D match to TRBD1 (5 bases). The source material was PBMCs or T cells enriched from blood (not recorded which). This CDR3 reads CASSLGGDQPQHF. The DNA of the CDR3 is TGTGCCAGCAGTTTGGGGGGGGATCAGCCCCAGCATTTT.